A single sample is the source of the 5 T cell receptor beta chains below, sequenced in a study of blood T cell repertoires in COVID-19. Assay: immunoSEQ multiplex PCR; the TCRdb copy retains only in-frame clones and omits some. Among about 80,000 clones listed, over 80% were seen once. Specimen: peripheral blood. The receptors were gathered from a man aged 45-60 years with acute or convalescent COVID-19.

The V call is TRBV5-1, the J call TRBJ2-7, with a weak D call TRBD2 (5 bases). The germline V and J ends were trimmed by 0 bases and 4 bases, with 8 bases remaining between them. Germline CDR1 and CDR2: SGHRS and YFSETQ. This CDR3 has 13 amino acids. The CDR3 reads CASSLAEGYEQYF. CDR3 DNA sequence: TGCGCCAGCAGCTTGGCCGAGGGATACGAGCAGTACTTC.

The chain employs TRBV9 and TRBJ1-2; possibly TRBD1 for D (5 bases). The V end was cut by 4 bases, the J end by 8 bases, with 21 bases between. The germline V gene encodes CDR1 SGDLS and CDR2 YYNGEE. The CDR3 has 15 amino acids. Written as DNA, the CDR3 is TGTGCCAGCAGCCCACGATGGGGCCGGGGGGAAGGCTACACCTTC. Translated, it gives CASSPRWGRGEGYTF.

The J gene is TRBJ2-7, the V gene TRBV19; D gene unclear. The V end lost 5 bases, the J end lost 2 bases, and 10 bases lay between the germline ends. Germline values: CDR1 LNHDA, CDR2 SQIVND (reference sequence). The length of the CDR3 is 13 residues. The CDR3 sequence: CASSSVEAYEQYF. The CDR3 DNA reads as TGTGCCAGTAGTTCTGTTGAGGCCTACGAGCAGTACTTC.

V usage is TRBV29-1 and J usage is TRBJ2-1; D might be TRBD1 (6 bases). Trimming removed 2 bases at V and 5 bases at J, with 10 bases between. Germline V lookup: CDR1 SQVTM, CDR2 ANQGSEA. The CDR3 totals 13 residues. CDR3 residues: CSVESQGNNEQFF. In DNA form, the CDR3 reads TGCAGCGTTGAATCCCAGGGGAACAATGAGCAGTTCTTC.

The rearrangement joins TRBV5-4 to TRBJ2-3, with 9 bases matching TRBD2. The CDR3 is 15 residues long. After removal of 4 bases from V and 4 bases from J, the junction contained 7 bases not matched to a gene. CDR1 is SGHNT and CDR2 is YYREEE in the germline V gene (reference sequence). The CDR3 DNA reads TGTGCCAGCAGCAGGCCGGGACTAGCATCAGATACGCAGTATTTT. Amino acids: CASSRPGLASDTQYF.